This paragraph reports one T cell receptor (beta chain). Antigen: not known. With 0 bases removed from V and 6 bases from J, the gap between germline ends came to 23 bases. CDR3 length: 18 residues. Germline V gives CDR1 KGHSH, CDR2 LQKENI. This sample is drawn from a study of OX40 agonist ivuxolimab in advanced cancers. The study, taken as a whole, reports: The CD4+ and CD8+ T cells in the blood had expanded clonally by week 6 at 0.1 to 3.0 mg/kg.

Repertoires were generated with immunoSEQ multiplex PCR, while TCRdb's copy carries only in-frame clones and drops some. The data contain roughly 26,000 clones, 76% of them singletons. Sequenced material: CD4+ or CD8+ T cells sorted from blood, taken in a trial of the OX40 agonist ivuxolimab. The chain carries TRBV18 and TRBJ1-2; D is undetermined. This clonotype was sampled from an adult with an advanced solid tumor such as melanoma, head and neck, liver or kidney cancer. CDR3: CASSPPSRRGMYGHGYTF. CDR3 sequence (DNA): TGTGCCAGCTCACCACCGAGCCGACGGGGAATGTATGGGCATGGCTACACCTTC.